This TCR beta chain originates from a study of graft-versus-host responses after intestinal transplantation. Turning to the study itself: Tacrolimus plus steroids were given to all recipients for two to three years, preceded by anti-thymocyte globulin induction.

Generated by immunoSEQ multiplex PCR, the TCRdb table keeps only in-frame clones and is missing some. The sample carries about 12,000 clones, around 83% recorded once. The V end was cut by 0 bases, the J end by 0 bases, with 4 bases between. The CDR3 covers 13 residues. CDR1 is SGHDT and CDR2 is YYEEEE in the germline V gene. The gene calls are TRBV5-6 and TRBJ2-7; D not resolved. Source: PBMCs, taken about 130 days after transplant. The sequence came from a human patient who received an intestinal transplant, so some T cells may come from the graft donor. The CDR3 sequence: CASSLGSSYEQYF. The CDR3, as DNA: TGTGCCAGCAGCTTGGGTAGCTCCTACGAGCAGTACTTC.